The entry that follows covers one T cell receptor (beta chain) sequence. Its antigen is as yet unknown. The CDR3 is 16 amino acids. Looked up from germline, CDR1 is MNHEY and CDR2 is SVGAGI. V was shortened by 0 bases and J by 7 bases, with 15 bases between the two germline ends. The sequenced template was cDNA made from the entire isolated RNA. Sequenced by immunoSEQ multiplex PCR; TCRdb stores in-frame clones only, minus some. The table has about 740,000 clones, around 15% seen once. These data come from a study of beta chain features in type 1 diabetes. Study conclusions and caveats: All four CD4+ subsets from Type 1 diabetes patients carried moderately but significantly shorter TCRB CDR3s.

Sequences were obtained from naive CD4+ T cells from blood. This chain uses TRBV6-5 with TRBJ1-4; no definite D call. The receptor comes from a man younger than 35 with type 1 diabetes. The CDR3 region is CASSYSKPGPGEKLFF. DNA of the CDR3: TGTGCCAGCAGTTACTCGAAGCCGGGCCCGGGTGAAAAACTGTTTTTT.